Described below is a single TCR beta chain sequence and its context. Its target is unknown. This sample also contains other DNA sequences that code for the same CDR3. Here immunoSEQ multiplex PCR was the method, and the copy in TCRdb shows in-frame clones only, minus some. Of about 15,000 clones in the sample, about 80% were seen once. The entry originates in a study of blood T cell dynamics during melanoma immunotherapy. Study details: First-line therapy was either pembrolizumab or nivolumab with ipilimumab for metastatic melanoma.

Findings and limits, study-wide: Disease-control patients' PBMC repertoires became either more clonal or more diverse at W3.

CDR3 length: 14 amino acids. The sample's time point: pre-treatment baseline. Disease control meant complete response, partial response or stable disease at 12 weeks. Here the sequenced sample was blood, taken from a patient treated with checkpoint blockade. This chain uses TRBV21-1 with TRBJ1-1. TRBV21-1 is given as a pseudogene. This receptor was identified in a human donor with melanoma. DNA for the CDR3: TGCGCCAGCAGCAAAGTTCTGGGGGAGACTGAAGCTTTCTTT. Translated: CASSKVLGETEAFF.